These T cell receptor beta chains were read from a single sample in a study of blood T cell repertoires in COVID-19. Sequenced by immunoSEQ multiplex PCR; TCRdb stores in-frame clones only, minus some. The data hold about 130,000 clones, with approximately 78% observed a single time. The sequencing input was PBMCs or T cells enriched from blood (not recorded which). These receptors were taken from a woman between 45 and 60 years old who had recovered from COVID-19. Each CDR3 is given with its conserved first and last residue. The order of the fields is CDR3 protein, CDR3 DNA, clone size, CDR3 length, D gene, V gene, J gene. The D gene is left open where the match is weak. The size entry is marked missing in some rows and otherwise reads once, few, many or a size class.

CSASGGRGYEQYF	TGCAGCGCTAGCGGAGGGCGCGGTTACGAGCAGTACTTC	once	13	TRBD2	TRBV29-1	TRBJ2-7
CASSLSVPGELFF	TGTGCCAGCAGCCTTTCGGTCCCCGGGGAGCTGTTTTTT	.	13	.	TRBV27	TRBJ2-2
CASTYDRVGTGELFF	TGTGCCAGCACCTACGACAGGGTTGGCACCGGGGAGCTGTTTTTT	.	15	TRBD1	TRBV28	TRBJ2-2
CASSSGQGAGGYTF	TGTGCCAGCAGTTCTGGACAGGGGGCCGGTGGCTACACCTTC	.	14	TRBD1	TRBV28	TRBJ1-2
CASSAYSTEAKNIQYF	TGTGCCAGCAGCGCATACTCAACCGAAGCCAAAAACATTCAGTACTTC	.	16	.	TRBV9	TRBJ2-4
CASSYSGGRNQPQHF	TGTGCCAGCAGTTACTCAGGGGGACGGAATCAGCCCCAGCATTTT	.	15	.	TRBV6-5	TRBJ1-5
CASSLQGTRGLAKNIQYF	TGTGCCAGCAGTTTACAAGGGACTAGGGGACTAGCCAAAAACATTCAGTACTTC	.	18	TRBD2	TRBV28	TRBJ2-4
CAIRGAGGDTDTQYF	TGTGCCATCAGGGGCGCGGGAGGGGACACAGATACGCAGTATTTT	.	15	TRBD2	TRBV28	TRBJ2-3
CASSFAGGRGSTDTQYF	TGTGCCAGCAGCTTCGCAGGGGGGCGGGGCAGCACAGATACGCAGTATTTT	.	17	.	TRBV13	TRBJ2-3
CASRSSGGAYNEQFF	TGTGCCAGTAGGTCTAGCGGGGGGGCCTACAATGAGCAGTTCTTC	once	15	TRBD2	TRBV19	TRBJ2-1
CASSSPWTALGNEQFF	TGTGCCAGTAGTAGTCCCTGGACAGCCCTGGGCAATGAGCAGTTCTTC	.	16	.	TRBV19	TRBJ2-1
CASSPMGQGAGQPQHF	TGTGCCAGCAGTCCAATGGGACAGGGGGCGGGTCAGCCCCAGCATTTT	.	16	TRBD1	TRBV28	TRBJ1-5
CASSLGTGDMNTEAFF	TGTGCCAGCAGTTTGGGTACAGGTGACATGAACACTGAAGCTTTCTTT	.	16	.	TRBV28	TRBJ1-1
CAIGAGDNEKLFF	TGTGCCATCGGGGCAGGAGATAATGAAAAACTGTTTTTT	.	13	.	TRBV10-3	TRBJ1-4
CASSLTGVLNIQYF	TGTGCCAGCAGCTTGACGGGGGTATTGAACATTCAGTACTTC	.	14	.	TRBV7-9	TRBJ2-4
CAQEEGTGMNTEAFF	TGTGCGCAGGAGGAGGGGACAGGCATGAACACTGAAGCTTTCTTT	.	15	TRBD1	TRBV7-9	TRBJ1-1
CATSDQKTGFGGELFF	TGTGCCACCAGTGATCAAAAGACAGGGTTCGGCGGGGAGCTGTTTTTT	.	16	TRBD1	TRBV24-1	TRBJ2-2
CASSLGDYGYTF	TGCGCCAGCAGCTTAGGAGACTATGGCTACACCTTC	.	12	.	TRBV5-1	TRBJ1-2
CASSRGTGQETQYF	TGTGCCAGCTCACGCGGGACAGGGCAAGAGACCCAGTACTTC	.	14	TRBD1	TRBV18	TRBJ2-5